This paragraph reports one T cell receptor beta chain. Its specificity is not known. Trimming stripped 0 bases from V and 3 bases from J, with 10 bases between. Germline V gene data show CDR1 as SGHRS and CDR2 as YFSETQ. The CDR3 is 14 residues long. The sample originates from a study of shared clonotypes between healthy human individuals. Authors' processing steps: Filtering differed, since immunoSEQ gave only junction sequences and no quality scores. Assay: immunoSEQ multiplex PCR; the TCRdb copy retains only in-frame clones and omits some. V and J calls and clone size are those listed in that table; D and trimming were worked out from the DNA. The table has 780,000 or so clones, over 60% seen once; the top ten hold approximately 2%. Study outcomes and limitations: When compared with the clonotypes that were shared by all four sorted-subset donors, the non-shared clonotypes turned out to have lower generation probabilities.

The source of this sequence is a woman under 40 in good health. V is TRBV5-1 and J is TRBJ2-7; perhaps TRBD2 as D (5 bases). The specimen sequenced was memory CD4+ T cells sorted from blood. Subset: CD45RA-negative fraction. The CDR3 region is CASSLEGEGYEQYF. As DNA, the CDR3 is TGCGCCAGCAGCTTGGAGGGAGAAGGCTACGAGCAGTACTTC.